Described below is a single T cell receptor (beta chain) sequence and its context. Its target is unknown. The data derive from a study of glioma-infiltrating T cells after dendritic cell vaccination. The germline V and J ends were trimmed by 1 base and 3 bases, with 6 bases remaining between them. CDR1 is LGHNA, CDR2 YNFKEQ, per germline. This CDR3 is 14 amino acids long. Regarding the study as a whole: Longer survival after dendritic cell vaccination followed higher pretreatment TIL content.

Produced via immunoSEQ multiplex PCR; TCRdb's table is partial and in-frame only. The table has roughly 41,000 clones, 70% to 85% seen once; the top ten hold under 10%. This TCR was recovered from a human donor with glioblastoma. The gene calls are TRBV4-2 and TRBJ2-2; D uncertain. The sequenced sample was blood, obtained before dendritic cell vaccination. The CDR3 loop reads CASSQGVDTGELFF. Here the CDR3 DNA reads TGTGCCAGCAGCCAAGGTGTCGACACCGGGGAGCTGTTTTTT.